A selection of T cell receptor beta chains follows, all from one sample in a study of T cell responses to AZD1222 COVID-19 vaccine. Assay: immunoSEQ multiplex PCR; the TCRdb copy retains only in-frame clones and omits some. The table shows 150,000 to 200,000 clones, with roughly 92% occurring only once. The specimen was peripheral blood, collected on day 0 of AZD1222 vaccination. The source is an adult in good health. Both conserved end residues are part of each CDR3. Fields, in order: CDR3 DNA, CDR3 protein, V gene, J gene, clone size, D gene. The D gene is left open where the match is weak. Clone size appears in some rows only: once, few, many, or a class for an expanded clone.

CDR3nt: TGTGCCAGTAGTAGGAAGAAAAGTGTCGGGACCTCCTCCACCGGGGAGCTGTTTTTT
CDR3aa: CASSRKKSVGTSSTGELFF
v_gene: TRBV19
j_gene: TRBJ2-2
abundance: .
d_gene: .

CDR3nt: TGTGCCAGCAGATCCGGGACGACGAACACCGGGGAGCTGTTTTTT
CDR3aa: CASRSGTTNTGELFF
v_gene: TRBV5-4
j_gene: TRBJ2-2
abundance: once
d_gene: .

CDR3nt: TGCGCCAGCAGTGGACAGGCCTCTCGCCTTTCCGAGCAGTACTTC
CDR3aa: CASSGQASRLSEQYF
v_gene: TRBV10-2
j_gene: TRBJ2-7
abundance: .
d_gene: .

CDR3nt: TGCGCCAGCAGCTTGCGGACAACCTATGGCTACACCTTC
CDR3aa: CASSLRTTYGYTF
v_gene: TRBV5-1
j_gene: TRBJ1-2
abundance: .
d_gene: .

CDR3nt: TGTGCCAGCAACGGACAGGGGGTAATCCAGCCCCAGCATTTT
CDR3aa: CASNGQGVIQPQHF
v_gene: TRBV2
j_gene: TRBJ1-5
abundance: few
d_gene: TRBD1

CDR3nt: TGTGCCAGCAGCTTAGCTCTTTCACCCCTCCACTTT
CDR3aa: CASSLALSPLHF
v_gene: TRBV7-8
j_gene: TRBJ1-6
abundance: .
d_gene: .

CDR3nt: TGTGCCAGCAGGACACTTAATCAGCCCCAGCATTTT
CDR3aa: CASRTLNQPQHF
v_gene: TRBV19
j_gene: TRBJ1-5
abundance: .
d_gene: .

CDR3nt: TGTGCCAGCAGCTTCAGGGAGGTCGAAAAACTGTTTTTT
CDR3aa: CASSFREVEKLFF
v_gene: TRBV5-6
j_gene: TRBJ1-4
abundance: once
d_gene: .

CDR3nt: TGTGCCAGTAGTATGGCCAACTCCTACAATGAGCAGTTCTTC
CDR3aa: CASSMANSYNEQFF
v_gene: TRBV19
j_gene: TRBJ2-1
abundance: .
d_gene: .

CDR3nt: TGTGCCAGCAGTGAAGCGGACAGGGGAGGCACTGAAGCTTTCTTT
CDR3aa: CASSEADRGGTEAFF
v_gene: TRBV6-1
j_gene: TRBJ1-1
abundance: few
d_gene: TRBD1

CDR3nt: TGTGCCAGCACCCCGGGAGTTAACTATGGCTACACCTTC
CDR3aa: CASTPGVNYGYTF
v_gene: TRBV28
j_gene: TRBJ1-2
abundance: .
d_gene: .

CDR3nt: TGTGCCAGCAGGGGGACCGGACAGGGTCGCAATCAGCCCCAGCATTTT
CDR3aa: CASRGTGQGRNQPQHF
v_gene: TRBV2
j_gene: TRBJ1-5
abundance: .
d_gene: TRBD1

CDR3nt: TGTGCCAGCAGCCAGGTCTGGGCGGCCTCTGGAAACACCATATATTTT
CDR3aa: CASSQVWAASGNTIYF
v_gene: TRBV7-2
j_gene: TRBJ1-3
abundance: .
d_gene: .

CDR3nt: TGTGCCAGCTCACCGACTAGCAGCACCGGGGAGCTGTTTTTT
CDR3aa: CASSPTSSTGELFF
v_gene: TRBV18
j_gene: TRBJ2-2
abundance: .
d_gene: TRBD2